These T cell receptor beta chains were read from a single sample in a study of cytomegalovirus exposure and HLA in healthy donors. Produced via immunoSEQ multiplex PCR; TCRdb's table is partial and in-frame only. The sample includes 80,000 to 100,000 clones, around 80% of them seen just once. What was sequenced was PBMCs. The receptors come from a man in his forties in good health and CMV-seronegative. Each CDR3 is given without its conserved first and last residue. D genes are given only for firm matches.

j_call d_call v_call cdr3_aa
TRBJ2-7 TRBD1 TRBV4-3 ASSPGQGIHEQY
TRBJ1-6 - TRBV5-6 ASSLWGGARNSPLH
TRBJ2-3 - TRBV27 ASSFRTVKGNTQY
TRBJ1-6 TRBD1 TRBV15 ATSRTGGYNSPLH
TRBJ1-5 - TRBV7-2 ASSFEGVNYQPQH
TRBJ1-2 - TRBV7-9 ASSFGDALYGYT
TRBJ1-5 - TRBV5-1 ASSLIGDQPQH
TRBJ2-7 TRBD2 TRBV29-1 SVAKRGGGSSYEQY
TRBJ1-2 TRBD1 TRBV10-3 AIRATGGQGYT
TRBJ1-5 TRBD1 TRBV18 ASSPATGEEQPQH
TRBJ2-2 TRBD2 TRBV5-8 ASSLGTKIAGELF
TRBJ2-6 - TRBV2 ASGGVSGANVLT
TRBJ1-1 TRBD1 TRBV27 ASSFGQGKMNTEAF
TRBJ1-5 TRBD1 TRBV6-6 ASTKWDRAQPQH
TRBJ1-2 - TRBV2 ASIPRGAYGYT
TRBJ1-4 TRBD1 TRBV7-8 ASSLDRGEKLF
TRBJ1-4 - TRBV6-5 ASSYSPGKNEKLF
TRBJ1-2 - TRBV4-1 ASSRKGGGPGRGYT
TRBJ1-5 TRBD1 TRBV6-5 ASRNRGRGNQPQH
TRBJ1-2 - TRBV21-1 ASSINPGQNPNYGYT
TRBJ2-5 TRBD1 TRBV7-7 ASSPGQGQETQY
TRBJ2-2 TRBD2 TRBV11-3 ASSFRSGTGELF
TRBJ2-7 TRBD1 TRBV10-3 ATRQGMYEQY
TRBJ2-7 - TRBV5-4 ASSLDAGAYEQY
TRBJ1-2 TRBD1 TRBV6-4 ASSSGQGANYGYT